The rows below give T cell receptor beta chains drawn from one sample of a study of cytomegalovirus exposure and HLA in healthy donors. Using immunoSEQ multiplex PCR, the repertoire was profiled, and TCRdb retains in-frame clones only, with some absent. The sample yields over 150,000 clones, approximately 80% seen once. The source material was PBMCs. These receptor sequences come from a man aged 18 to 30 in good health and CMV-seropositive. Each CDR3 is given with its conserved first and last residue. D genes are given only for firm matches. Clone sizes are given selectively: once, few, many, or a class where the clone is expanded.

V	size	D	J	DNA	CDR3
TRBV15	few	TRBD1	TRBJ2-7	TGTGCCACCAGCAGGGGACAGGGGGCTGGGGAGCAGTACTTC	CATSRGQGAGEQYF
TRBV29-1	NA	NA	TRBJ1-1	TGCAGCGTTGACCAGATCATGAACACTGAAGCTTTCTTT	CSVDQIMNTEAFF
TRBV15	NA	NA	TRBJ1-1	TGTGCCACCAGCAGGGCAAAACAGGGTTTGAACACTGAAGCTTTCTTT	CATSRAKQGLNTEAFF
TRBV6-1	few	NA	TRBJ1-2	TGTGCCAGCAGTAATGTAGCTAACTATGGCTACACCTTC	CASSNVANYGYTF
TRBV4-2	NA	NA	TRBJ1-5	TGTGCCAGCAGCCAAGATTATGGCCAGGCCGATTTCGCCCAGCATTTT	CASSQDYGQADFAQHF
TRBV27	NA	TRBD1	TRBJ1-2	TGTGCCAGCAGTCGCTCAGGGGGTCGGAACTATGGCTACACCTTC	CASSRSGGRNYGYTF
TRBV2	NA	NA	TRBJ1-2	TGTGCCAGCAGCAGCCGACAGGACGACTATGGCTACACCTTC	CASSSRQDDYGYTF
TRBV11-2	few	NA	TRBJ1-2	TGTGCCAGCAGCACCAACACCGCTAACTATGGCTACACCTTC	CASSTNTANYGYTF
TRBV7-2	NA	TRBD2	TRBJ2-1	TGTGCCAGCAGCCCTGGGAGGGTGAATGAGCAGTTCTTC	CASSPGRVNEQFF
TRBV19	NA	TRBD1	TRBJ1-5	TGTGCCAGTAGACCAAGACAGGGCATCGGCAATCAGCCCCAGCATTTT	CASRPRQGIGNQPQHF
TRBV27	once	NA	TRBJ1-5	TGTGCCAGCAGTTGGAGGGGTAATCAGCCCCAGCATTTT	CASSWRGNQPQHF
TRBV5-8	NA	TRBD1	TRBJ2-3	TGTGCCAGCAGCCGAGCCGGACAGGGCCCAGATACGCAGTATTTT	CASSRAGQGPDTQYF
TRBV5-1	NA	TRBD1	TRBJ1-2	TGCGCCAGCAGCGCCGGACAGGGAGTGAACGGCTACACCTTC	CASSAGQGVNGYTF
TRBV4-2	few	NA	TRBJ2-7	TGTGCCAGCAGCCAAGCCGGTACAGGCTCCTACGAGCAGTACTTC	CASSQAGTGSYEQYF
TRBV11-2	NA	NA	TRBJ2-1	TGTGCCAGCAGCTTAGATCTTGCCGGGGGATTCGCCTACAATGAGCAGTTCTTC	CASSLDLAGGFAYNEQFF
TRBV2	NA	TRBD2	TRBJ2-3	TGTGCCAGCAGGGAGCTAGCGGGAGGAACAGATACGCAGTATTTT	CASRELAGGTDTQYF
TRBV10-1	NA	TRBD2	TRBJ2-1	TGCGCCAGCAGTGGAGGACTAGCGGGATTTGAGCAGTTCTTC	CASSGGLAGFEQFF
TRBV5-6	NA	NA	TRBJ2-1	TGTGCCAGCAGCAAGGAAGTCCTAGCGCATTCCTACAATGAGCAGTTCTTC	CASSKEVLAHSYNEQFF
TRBV14	NA	TRBD1	TRBJ2-1	TGTGCCAGCAGCCAAAGAGCCTGGGACAGGGGCGCGGAGCGAATATACAATGAGCAGTTCTTC	CASSQRAWDRGAERIYNEQFF
TRBV5-4	NA	NA	TRBJ2-2	TGTGCCAGCAGCTTGAACGCAGGCTTGGGAGGCGGGGAGCTGTTTTTT	CASSLNAGLGGGELFF
TRBV9	NA	NA	TRBJ1-3	TGTGCCAGCAGCGTACAGGCGACCTCTGGAAACACCATATATTTT	CASSVQATSGNTIYF
TRBV10-1	NA	TRBD2	TRBJ2-3	TGCGCCAGCAGTGAGATAGCGGGTCTCACAGATACGCAGTATTTT	CASSEIAGLTDTQYF
TRBV11-2	NA	TRBD1	TRBJ1-1	TGTGCCAGCAGCTTAGCAGGACAGGGATACTCAGAAGCTTTCTTT	CASSLAGQGYSEAFF
TRBV5-1	NA	TRBD1	TRBJ2-2	TGCGCCAGCAGCTTGCGGACAGGGGGCGCGAACACCGGGGAGCTGTTTTTT	CASSLRTGGANTGELFF
TRBV6-5	NA	NA	TRBJ2-7	TGTGCCAGCAGTCCACTGGGGGCTCTCGAGCAGTACTTC	CASSPLGALEQYF
TRBV2	few	NA	TRBJ1-1	TGTGCCAGCAGCGATGACAGAGTTGAAGCTTTCTTT	CASSDDRVEAFF
TRBV9	NA	NA	TRBJ2-7	TGTGCCAGCAGCCCTACTACAGGGAACGACGAGCAGTACTTC	CASSPTTGNDEQYF
TRBV4-3	NA	NA	TRBJ2-7	TGCGCCAGCAGCCAAGACCTGGCAAACGAGCAGTACTTC	CASSQDLANEQYF
TRBV4-1	few	NA	TRBJ2-7	TGCGCCAGCAGCCAAGATTTAGGGGTAGCTTTGGAGCAGTACTTC	CASSQDLGVALEQYF
TRBV5-4	NA	TRBD1	TRBJ2-7	TGTGCCAGCAGCCCGAGGACAGGGACCAACGAGCAGTACTTC	CASSPRTGTNEQYF
TRBV4-1	NA	TRBD2	TRBJ2-7	TGCGCCAGCAGCCAAGGGGGACTAGAGACCTACGAGCAGTACTTC	CASSQGGLETYEQYF
TRBV14	NA	NA	TRBJ1-1	TGTGCCAGCAGCCAAGATGAATGGGGCGAAGAAGCTTTCTTT	CASSQDEWGEEAFF
TRBV11-1	NA	NA	TRBJ2-1	TGTGCCAGCAGCTTAGTTCGACCCCCGGGAACCTACAATGAGCAGTTCTTC	CASSLVRPPGTYNEQFF
TRBV5-1	NA	TRBD1	TRBJ2-5	TGCGCCAGCAGCTCTGACAGGGGAGGAGAGACCCAGTACTTC	CASSSDRGGETQYF
TRBV9	NA	TRBD2	TRBJ2-1	TGTGCCAGCAGCGTAATTAAGCGGGAGGAATGGGAGCAGTTCTTC	CASSVIKREEWEQFF
TRBV2	NA	NA	TRBJ2-2	TGTGCCAGCGGATGGGGGGAGTCGTCCCCCGGGGAGCTGTTTTTT	CASGWGESSPGELFF
TRBV18	NA	NA	TRBJ2-7	TGTGCCAGCCACGATAACGGCTACGAGCAGTACTTC	CASHDNGYEQYF
TRBV21-1	NA	NA	TRBJ2-1	TGTGCCAGCAGCAAAGTGCAACCTGACAGCCACAATGAGCAGTTCTTC	CASSKVQPDSHNEQFF
TRBV19	NA	NA	TRBJ2-5	TGTGCCAGCTCCACTCAGGGGACGCTGTACCAAGAGACCCAGTACTTC	CASSTQGTLYQETQYF
TRBV11-3	once	TRBD1	TRBJ2-7	TGTGCCAGCAGCACAGGGACAGGGTTCGAGCAGTACTTC	CASSTGTGFEQYF
TRBV9	NA	NA	TRBJ2-3	TGTGCCAGCAGCACCACCCCCGCGACAACCAGCACAGATACGCAGTATTTT	CASSTTPATTSTDTQYF
TRBV19	NA	NA	TRBJ1-1	TGTGCCAGTAGTCTGGACAAATGGAGCACTGAAGCTTTCTTT	CASSLDKWSTEAFF
TRBV29-1	NA	TRBD1	TRBJ2-5	TGCAGCGTCGACAGGGCAGGAGTACGCAAAGAGACCCAGTACTTC	CSVDRAGVRKETQYF
TRBV6-5	NA	TRBD1	TRBJ2-2	TGTGCCAGCAGTTACGCAGGGGGAACCGGGGAGCTGTTTTTT	CASSYAGGTGELFF
TRBV6-5	few	NA	TRBJ1-1	TGTGCCAGCAGTTACTCGGGCCGGGGCACTGAAGCTTTCTTT	CASSYSGRGTEAFF
TRBV5-5	NA	TRBD2	TRBJ2-1	TGTGCCAGCAGCTTATCGCGGGAGGGCCTGGATGAGCAGTTCTTC	CASSLSREGLDEQFF
TRBV25-1	NA	TRBD2	TRBJ2-1	TGTGCCAGCAGTGAATCCCCAGCGGGGGGGCCGGTCCATGAGCAGTTCTTC	CASSESPAGGPVHEQFF
TRBV13	few	TRBD1	TRBJ1-4	TGTGCCAGCAGCTTAGCAGGACAGGGACTTAATGAAAAACTGTTTTTT	CASSLAGQGLNEKLFF
TRBV11-2	NA	TRBD1	TRBJ2-2	TGTGCCAGCAGCTTACAAACATCAGGGGGCCATTACACCGGGGAGCTGTTTTTT	CASSLQTSGGHYTGELFF
TRBV7-9	NA	NA	TRBJ1-4	TGTGCCAGCAGCTTGTCGGGGGGCGAAAAACTGTTTTTT	CASSLSGGEKLFF